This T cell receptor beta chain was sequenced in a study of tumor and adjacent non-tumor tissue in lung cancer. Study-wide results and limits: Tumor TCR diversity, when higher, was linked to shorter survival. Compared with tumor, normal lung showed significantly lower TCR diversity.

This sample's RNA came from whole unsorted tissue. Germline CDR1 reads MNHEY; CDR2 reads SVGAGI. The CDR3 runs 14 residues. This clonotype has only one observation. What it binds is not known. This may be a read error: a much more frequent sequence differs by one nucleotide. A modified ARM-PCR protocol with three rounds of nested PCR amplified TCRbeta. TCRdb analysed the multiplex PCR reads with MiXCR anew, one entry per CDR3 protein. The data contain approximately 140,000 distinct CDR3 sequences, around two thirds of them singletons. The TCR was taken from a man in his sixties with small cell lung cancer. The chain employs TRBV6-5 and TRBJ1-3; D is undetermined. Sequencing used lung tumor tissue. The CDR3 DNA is TGTGCCAACAGTTTATCCGACGGACGAAACACCATATATTTT. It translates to CANSLSDGRNTIYF.